These 13 T cell receptor beta chains were sequenced from one sample in a study of blood T cell repertoires in COVID-19. TCRdb's copy holds only in-frame clones and misses some; the assay was immunoSEQ multiplex PCR. Found here are about 200,000 clones, more than 75% of them singletons; the top ten hold 5.6%. The material sequenced was PBMCs or T cells enriched from blood (not recorded which). The receptors derive from a man in his forties with acute COVID-19.

The rearrangement uses TRBV13 and TRBJ1-3, with D perhaps TRBD1 (5 bases). In germline, CDR1 is PRHDT, CDR2 FYEKMQ (reference sequence). Trimming stripped 6 bases from V and 4 bases from J, with 10 bases between. This CDR3 comprises 13 residues. The chain's CDR3 is CASSSWGGNTIYF. The CDR3 coding sequence is TGTGCCAGCAGTAGTTGGGGCGGAAACACCATATATTTT.

The chain employs TRBV19 and TRBJ1-2; TRBD1 matches at 9 bases. Germline CDR1 and CDR2: LNHDA and SQIVND (reference sequence). Trimming at V came to 4 bases and at J to 5 bases, leaving 11 bases not matched to a gene. The CDR3 length is 16 residues. The CDR3 region is CASSTLPGTGRYGYTF. CDR3 nucleotides: TGTGCCAGTAGTACCCTTCCCGGGACAGGGCGTTATGGCTACACCTTC.

The V gene is TRBV24-1, the J gene TRBJ1-2; 7 nucleotides align to TRBD1. Germline loops: CDR1 KGHDR, CDR2 SFDVKD. Trimming took 3 bases from V and 7 from J; bases not matched to a gene: 7. The CDR3 is made up of 14 amino acids. The CDR3 nucleotides are TGTGCCACCAGTGATACGACAGGGTCCCGTGGCTACACCTTC. Translated, it gives CATSDTTGSRGYTF.

The chain combines TRBV6-5 with TRBJ1-5; maybe TRBD1 (5 bases). CDR1 is MNHEY and CDR2 is SVGAGI in the germline V gene. The CDR3 is 15 amino acids. Between the trimmed V and J ends, which lost 2 bases and 6 bases, there was a span of 14 bases. The CDR3 is CASSYRAGVLQPQHF. The CDR3 nucleotides read TGTGCCAGCAGTTACCGCGCGGGGGTGCTTCAGCCCCAGCATTTT.

The chain links TRBV27 to TRBJ2-1, with unresolved D. The V and J ends lost 4 bases and 8 bases respectively, with 9 bases between them. The germline CDR1 and CDR2 sequences are MNHEY and SMNVEV (reference sequence). The CDR3 runs 12 residues. DNA for the CDR3: TGTGCCAGCAGTTCATACTATGATGAGCAGTTCTTC. Its translation: CASSSYYDEQFF.

The chain recombines TRBV30 with TRBJ2-1; D not resolved. The germline V and J ends were trimmed by 4 bases and 3 bases, with 13 bases remaining between them. The CDR3 is 14 residues long. CDR1 is GTSNPN and CDR2 is SVGIG in the germline V gene (reference sequence). The CDR3 sequence: CAWTPAGFYNEQFF. The CDR3 nucleotides read TGTGCCTGGACTCCGGCAGGTTTCTACAATGAGCAGTTCTTC. Combining the CDR3 with reference TRBV30 and TRBJ2-1 gives the whole variable domain SQTIHQWPATLVQPVGSPLSLECTVEGTSNPNLYWYRQAAGRGLQLLFYSVGIGQISSEVPQNLSASRPQDRQFILSSKKLLLSDSGFYLCAWTPAGFYNEQFFGPGTRLTVL.

J is TRBJ2-2 and V is TRBV6-2 or TRBV6-3, with TRBD2 identical over 13 bases. J gave up 5 bases and V 5 bases, and 11 bases lay outside the gene matches. The CDR3 is made up of 18 amino acids. The germline V gene encodes CDR1 MNHEY and CDR2 SVGEGT. The CDR3, as DNA: TGTGCCAGCAGTCGTTCCGGGACTAGCGGGACTCTTACCGGGGAGCTGTTTTTT. Translated: CASSRSGTSGTLTGELFF.

Note on this clone: The junction departs from germline at one end; a sequencing error may be responsible. The J gene is TRBJ2-1, the V gene TRBV6-5; perhaps TRBD2 as D (5 bases). The CDR3 contains 11 residues. Germline assignment: CDR1 MNHEY and CDR2 SVGAGI. DNA of the CDR3: TGTGCCAGCCGGACTCCTCCCATAACGATCTTC. Translation gives CASRTPPITIF.

Many counts were recorded for this clone. This chain joins TRBV27 and TRBJ1-6, with TRBD1 as a possible D gene (6 bases). This CDR3 is 16 amino acids long. V gave up 6 bases and J gave up 7 bases, with 19 bases separating them. The germline CDR1 and CDR2 sequences are MNHEY and SMNVEV (reference sequence). The CDR3 bases are TGTGCCAGCAGGGTCTGGGGGCAGAAAGAAAATTCACCCCTCCACTTT. It encodes CASRVWGQKENSPLHF.

The chain uses TRBV2 and TRBJ2-2; D remains unclear. V dropped 5 bases and J dropped 1 base, with 11 bases sitting between them. Germline V gene data show CDR1 as SNHLY and CDR2 as FYNNEI. This CDR3 has 15 amino acids. CDR3 loop: CASSPTRVNTGELFF. CDR3 coding DNA: TGTGCCAGCAGTCCGACTCGGGTGAACACCGGGGAGCTGTTTTTT.

The chain uses TRBV28 and TRBJ2-2; 7 bases are a match to TRBD1. V shed 3 bases, J shed 5 bases, and the junction held 6 bases outside the gene matches. This CDR3 is 15 amino acids long. Germline values: CDR1 MDHEN, CDR2 SYDVKM. The CDR3: CASSFRDRPTGELFF. As DNA, the CDR3 is TGTGCCAGCAGTTTCCGGGACAGACCGACCGGGGAGCTGTTTTTT.

CDR3 loop: CASSSKAGRSTDTQYF. The DNA for the CDR3 is TGTGCCAGCAGCTCAAAAGCGGGGCGCAGCACAGATACGCAGTATTTT. The chain carries TRBV7-6 and TRBJ2-3; 7 bases map to TRBD2. Germline lookup yields CDR1 SGHVS and CDR2 FNYEAQ. This CDR3 spans 16 amino acids. The V gene end was trimmed by 4 bases and the J gene end by 0 bases; junction bases not matched to a gene: 7.

The J gene is TRBJ2-1, the V gene TRBV29-1; TRBD2 matches 11 bases. V lost 7 bases and J lost 4; bases outside the gene matches: 6. Per germline, CDR1 SQVTM and CDR2 ANQGSEA. CDR3 length equals 14 residues. The CDR3, as DNA: TGCAGCGCGTCCGGACTAGCGGGTTACAATGAGCAGTTCTTC. It translates to CSASGLAGYNEQFF.